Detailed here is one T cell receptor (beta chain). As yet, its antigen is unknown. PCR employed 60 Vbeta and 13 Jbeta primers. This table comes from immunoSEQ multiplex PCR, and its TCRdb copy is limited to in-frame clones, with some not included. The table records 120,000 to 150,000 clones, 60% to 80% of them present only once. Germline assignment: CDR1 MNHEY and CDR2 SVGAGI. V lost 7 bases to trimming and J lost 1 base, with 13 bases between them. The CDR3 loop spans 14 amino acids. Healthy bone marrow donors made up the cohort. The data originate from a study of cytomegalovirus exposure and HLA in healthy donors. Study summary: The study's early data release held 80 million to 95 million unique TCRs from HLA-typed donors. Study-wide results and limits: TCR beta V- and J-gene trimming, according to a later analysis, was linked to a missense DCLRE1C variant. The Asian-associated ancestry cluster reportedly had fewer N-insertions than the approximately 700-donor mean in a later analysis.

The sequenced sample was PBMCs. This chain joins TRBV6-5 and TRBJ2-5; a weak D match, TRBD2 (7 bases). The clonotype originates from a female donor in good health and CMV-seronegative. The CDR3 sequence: CASTRGGGQETQYF. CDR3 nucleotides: TGTGCCAGCACTAGGGGAGGGGGCCAAGAGACCCAGTACTTC.